This note documents a single T cell receptor (beta chain) sequence. These data come from a study of blood T cell repertoires in COVID-19. Measured with immunoSEQ multiplex PCR; TCRdb has only the in-frame clones, and not every one. The sample consists of tens of thousands of clones, approximately 90% of them appearing once. This receptor was obtained from a human donor in a cohort sampled during active COVID-19. The sample taken for sequencing was peripheral blood.

The CDR3 protein is CASSIVIREKLFF. CDR3 bases: TGTGCCAGTAGTATAGTTATCCGGGAAAAACTGTTTTTT. The chain has TRBV19 and TRBJ1-4, with D unclear. Germline loops: CDR1 LNHDA, CDR2 SQIVND (reference sequence). CDR3 length: 13 residues. Trimming stripped 1 base from V and 8 bases from J, with 8 bases between.